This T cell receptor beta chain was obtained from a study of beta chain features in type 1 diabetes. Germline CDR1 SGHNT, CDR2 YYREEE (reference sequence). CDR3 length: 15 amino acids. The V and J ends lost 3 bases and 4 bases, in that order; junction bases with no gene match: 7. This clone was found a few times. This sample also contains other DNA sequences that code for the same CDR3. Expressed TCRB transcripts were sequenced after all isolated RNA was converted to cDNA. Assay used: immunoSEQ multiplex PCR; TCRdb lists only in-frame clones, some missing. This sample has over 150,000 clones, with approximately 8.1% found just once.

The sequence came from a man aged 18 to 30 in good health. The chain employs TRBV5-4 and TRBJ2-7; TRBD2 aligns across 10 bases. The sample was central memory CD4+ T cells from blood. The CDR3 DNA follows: TGTGCCAGCAGCTCCTTAGCGGGAGGACCGTACGAGCAGTACTTC. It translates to CASSSLAGGPYEQYF.